Each of the 4 T cell receptor beta chains below was sequenced from the same sample in a study of control samples from healthy donors and cancer patients. TCRdb's table, derived via immunoSEQ multiplex PCR, lists solely in-frame clones and lacks some. The table records 160,000 or so clones, about 94% of them present only once. The sequenced sample was blood. These receptors all stem from a man over 45 in good health.

This chain joins TRBV3-1 (or the pseudogene TRBV3-2) and TRBJ2-2, with TRBD2 matching 7 bases. Germline CDR1 LGHDT, CDR2 YNNKEL (reference sequence). With 1 base clipped from V and 6 bases from J, the junction kept 11 bases outside the gene matches. The length of the CDR3 is 17 residues. The CDR3 loop is CASSQVAGVGGAGELFF. The CDR3, as DNA: TGTGCCAGCAGCCAAGTTGCGGGAGTTGGTGGCGCCGGGGAGCTGTTTTTT.

The chain recombines TRBV6-5 with TRBJ2-7, with D uncertain. V was trimmed by 7 bases and J by 7 bases, leaving 20 bases between them. Looked up from germline, CDR1 is MNHEY and CDR2 is SVGAGI. The CDR3 length is 14 residues. Written as DNA, the CDR3 is TGTGCCAGCAACGAGGTGGGTTTTAAAAGTGAGCAGTACTTC. Its protein product is CASNEVGFKSEQYF.

This chain connects TRBV7-2 to TRBJ1-2, with unresolved D. V lost 1 base and J 8 bases, leaving 17 bases between the germline ends. CDR3 length: 15 residues. The germline CDR1 and CDR2 sequences are SGHTA and FQGNSA. CDR3 region: CASSLERRQDGGYTF. CDR3 nucleotide sequence: TGTGCCAGCAGCTTAGAAAGGAGGCAGGACGGCGGCTACACCTTC.

The DNA for the CDR3 is TGTGCCAGCAGCCGGCGGGACAGAGGGGGCACCGGGGAGCTGTTTTTT. It yields the protein CASSRRDRGGTGELFF. The chain links TRBV5-6 to TRBJ2-2, with D perhaps TRBD1 (7 bases). The CDR3 has 16 amino acids. Germline-derived CDR1 and CDR2 are SGHDT and YYEEEE. With 4 bases removed from V and 4 bases from J, the gap between germline ends came to 17 bases.